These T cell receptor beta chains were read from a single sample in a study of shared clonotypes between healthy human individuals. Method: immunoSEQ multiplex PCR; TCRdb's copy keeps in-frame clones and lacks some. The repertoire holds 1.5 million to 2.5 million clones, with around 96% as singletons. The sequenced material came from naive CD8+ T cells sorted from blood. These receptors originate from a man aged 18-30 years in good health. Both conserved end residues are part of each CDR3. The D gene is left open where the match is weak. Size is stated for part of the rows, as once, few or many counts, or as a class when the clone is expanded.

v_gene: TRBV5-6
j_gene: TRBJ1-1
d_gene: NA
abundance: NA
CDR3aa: CASSFPGHNTEAFF
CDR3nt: TGTGCCAGCAGCTTCCCGGGACACAACACTGAAGCTTTCTTT

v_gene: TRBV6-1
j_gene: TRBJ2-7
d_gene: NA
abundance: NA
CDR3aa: CASSDLLEQYF
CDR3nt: TGTGCCAGCAGTGACCTACTCGAGCAGTACTTC

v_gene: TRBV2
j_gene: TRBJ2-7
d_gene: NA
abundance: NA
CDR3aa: CASSEQDSYLQSSYEQYF
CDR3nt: TGTGCCAGCAGTGAACAGGATTCTTACCTCCAGAGCTCCTACGAGCAGTACTTC

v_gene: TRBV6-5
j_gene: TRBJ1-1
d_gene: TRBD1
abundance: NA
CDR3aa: CASSPADRADTEAFF
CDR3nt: TGTGCCAGCAGTCCGGCGGACAGGGCGGACACTGAAGCTTTCTTT

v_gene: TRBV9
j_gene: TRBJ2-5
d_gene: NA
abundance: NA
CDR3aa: CASSVEGSPQETQYF
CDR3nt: TGTGCCAGCAGCGTAGAAGGGAGTCCCCAAGAGACCCAGTACTTC

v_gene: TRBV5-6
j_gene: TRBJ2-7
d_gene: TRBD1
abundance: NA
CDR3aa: CASSSDRGLGSYEQYF
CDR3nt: TGTGCCAGCAGCTCGGACAGGGGGTTGGGATCCTACGAGCAGTACTTC

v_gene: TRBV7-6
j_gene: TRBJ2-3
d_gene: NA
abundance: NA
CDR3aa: CASSPFSESPDTQYF
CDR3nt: TGTGCCAGCAGCCCCTTTTCGGAGAGCCCAGATACGCAGTATTTT

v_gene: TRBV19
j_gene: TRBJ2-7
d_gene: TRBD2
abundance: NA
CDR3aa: CASSFSGGGDSEQYF
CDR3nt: TGTGCCAGTAGTTTTAGCGGTGGGGGGGACTCCGAGCAGTACTTC

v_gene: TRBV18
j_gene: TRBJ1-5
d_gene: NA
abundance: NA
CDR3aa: CASSPEESQPQHF
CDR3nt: TGTGCCAGCTCCCCAGAAGAAAGTCAGCCCCAGCATTTT

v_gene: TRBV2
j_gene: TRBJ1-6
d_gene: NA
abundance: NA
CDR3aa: CASSKRTDLSSYNSPLHF
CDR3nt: TGTGCCAGCAGCAAAAGGACAGACTTAAGCTCCTATAATTCACCCCTCCACTTT

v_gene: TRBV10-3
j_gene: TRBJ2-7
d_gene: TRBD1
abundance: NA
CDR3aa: CAINRDSSYEQYF
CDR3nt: TGTGCCATCAACCGGGACAGCTCCTACGAGCAGTACTTC

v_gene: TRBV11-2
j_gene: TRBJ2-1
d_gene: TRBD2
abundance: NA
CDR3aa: CASSLGGLREGAYNEQFF
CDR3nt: TGTGCCAGCAGCTTGGGGGGCTTGCGGGAGGGCGCCTACAATGAGCAGTTCTTC

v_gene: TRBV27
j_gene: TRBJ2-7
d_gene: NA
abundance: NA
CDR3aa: CASSPGNYEQYF
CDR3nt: TGTGCCAGCAGCCCCGGGAATTACGAGCAGTACTTC

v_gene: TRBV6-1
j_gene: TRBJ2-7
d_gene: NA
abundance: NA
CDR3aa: CASSWTLSYEQYF
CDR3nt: TGTGCCAGCAGTTGGACACTTAGCTACGAGCAGTACTTC

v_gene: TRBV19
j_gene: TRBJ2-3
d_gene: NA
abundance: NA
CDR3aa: CASSIQPEGGADTQYF
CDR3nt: TGTGCCAGTAGTATCCAGCCGGAGGGGGGTGCAGATACGCAGTATTTT

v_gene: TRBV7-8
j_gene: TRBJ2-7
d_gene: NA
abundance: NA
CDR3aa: CASSSLDDIYEQYF
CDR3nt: TGTGCCAGCAGCTCCCTAGATGATATCTACGAGCAGTACTTC

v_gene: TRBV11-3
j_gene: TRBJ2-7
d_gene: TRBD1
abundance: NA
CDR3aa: CASSFPGQGMGEQYF
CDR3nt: TGTGCCAGCAGCTTTCCGGGACAGGGTATGGGCGAGCAGTACTTC

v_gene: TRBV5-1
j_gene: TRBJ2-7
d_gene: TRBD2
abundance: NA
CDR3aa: CASSPGTSRTYEQYF
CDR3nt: TGCGCCAGCAGCCCCGGGACTAGTAGGACCTACGAGCAGTACTTC

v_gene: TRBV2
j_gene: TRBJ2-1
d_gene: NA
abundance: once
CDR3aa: CASSDNEQFF
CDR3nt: TGTGCCAGCTCAGACAATGAGCAGTTCTTC

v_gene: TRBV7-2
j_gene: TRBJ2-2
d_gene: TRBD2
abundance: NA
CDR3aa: CASSLGGTSGLELFF
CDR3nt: TGTGCCAGCAGCCTGGGTGGGACTAGCGGTCTCGAGCTGTTTTTT

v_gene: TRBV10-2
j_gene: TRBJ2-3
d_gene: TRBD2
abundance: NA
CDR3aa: CASSAFAGDDTQYF
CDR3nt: TGCGCCAGCAGTGCGTTTGCGGGGGACGATACGCAGTATTTT

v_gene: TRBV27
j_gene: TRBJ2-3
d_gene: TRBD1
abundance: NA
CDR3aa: CASSVGTGNTDTQYF
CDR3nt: TGTGCCAGCAGTGTCGGGACAGGGAATACAGATACGCAGTATTTT

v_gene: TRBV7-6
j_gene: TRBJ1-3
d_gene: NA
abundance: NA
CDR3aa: CASSPSAVIGNTIYF
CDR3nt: TGTGCCAGCAGCCCATCCGCGGTTATTGGAAACACCATATATTTT

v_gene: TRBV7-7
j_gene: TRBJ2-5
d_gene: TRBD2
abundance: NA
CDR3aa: CASSPELAGAQETQYF
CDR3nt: TGTGCTAGCAGCCCAGAATTAGCGGGAGCGCAAGAGACCCAGTACTTC

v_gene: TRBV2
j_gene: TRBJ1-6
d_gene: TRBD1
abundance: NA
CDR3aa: CASSEAAGTASSYNSPLHF
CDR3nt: TGTGCCAGCAGTGAAGCAGCTGGGACAGCGAGCTCCTATAATTCACCCCTCCACTTT

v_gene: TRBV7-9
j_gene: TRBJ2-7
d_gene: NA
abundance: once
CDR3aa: CASSPRTYEQYF
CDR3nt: TGTGCCAGCAGCCCCCGCACCTACGAGCAGTACTTC

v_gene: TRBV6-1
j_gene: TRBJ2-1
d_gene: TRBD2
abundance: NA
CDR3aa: CASTPSGGYNEQFF
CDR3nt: TGTGCCAGCACGCCTAGCGGGGGGTATAATGAGCAGTTCTTC

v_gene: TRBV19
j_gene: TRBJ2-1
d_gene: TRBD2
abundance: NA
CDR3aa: CASRSELAGDNEQFF
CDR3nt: TGTGCCAGTAGATCTGAACTAGCGGGGGACAATGAGCAGTTCTTC

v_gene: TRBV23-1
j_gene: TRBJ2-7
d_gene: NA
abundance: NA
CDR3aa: CARKTSSYEQYF
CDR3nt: TGCGCCAGGAAGACAAGCTCCTACGAGCAGTACTTC

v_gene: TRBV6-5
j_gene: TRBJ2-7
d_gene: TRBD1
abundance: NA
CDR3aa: CASGQGNYEQYF
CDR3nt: TGTGCCAGCGGACAGGGGAACTACGAGCAGTACTTC

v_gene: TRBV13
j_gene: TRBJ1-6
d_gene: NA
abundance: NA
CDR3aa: CASSFSEVAGSPLHF
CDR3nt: TGTGCCAGCAGCTTTTCGGAGGTAGCGGGTTCACCCCTCCACTTT

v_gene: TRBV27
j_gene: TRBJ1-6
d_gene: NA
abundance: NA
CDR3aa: CASTSRADSPLHF
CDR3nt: TGTGCCAGTACGTCCAGGGCGGATTCACCCCTCCACTTT

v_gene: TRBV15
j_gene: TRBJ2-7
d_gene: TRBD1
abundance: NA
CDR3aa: CATSPGQGSYEQYF
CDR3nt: TGTGCCACCAGCCCTGGACAGGGCTCCTACGAGCAGTACTTC

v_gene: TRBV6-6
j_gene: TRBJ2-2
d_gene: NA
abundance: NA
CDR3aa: CASSYSGDPNTGELFF
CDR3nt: TGTGCCAGCAGTTACTCGGGGGATCCGAACACCGGGGAGCTGTTTTTT

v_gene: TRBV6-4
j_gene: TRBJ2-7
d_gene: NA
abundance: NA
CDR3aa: CASFVYFRRVHSRRHQGQYF
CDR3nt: TGTGCCAGCTTCGTATATTTCCGGAGGGTCCATTCGAGACGCCACCAGGGACAGTACTTC

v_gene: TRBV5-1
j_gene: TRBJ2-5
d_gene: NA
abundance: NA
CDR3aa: CASSWRGGVETQYF
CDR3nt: TGCGCCAGCAGCTGGAGGGGCGGAGTCGAGACCCAGTACTTC

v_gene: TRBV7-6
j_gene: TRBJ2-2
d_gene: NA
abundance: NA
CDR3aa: CASSLWGANTGELFF
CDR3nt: TGTGCCAGCAGCTTATGGGGCGCGAACACCGGGGAGCTGTTTTTT

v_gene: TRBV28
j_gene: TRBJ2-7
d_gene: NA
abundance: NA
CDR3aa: CASSPLEDLTDSGRYF
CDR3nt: TGTGCCAGCAGTCCTCTCGAGGACCTTACCGATTCCGGGCGGTACTTC

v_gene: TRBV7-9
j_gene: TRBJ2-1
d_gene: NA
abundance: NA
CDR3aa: CASSSGYPLGQFF
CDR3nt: TGTGCCAGCAGCTCGGGATACCCGCTGGGGCAGTTCTTC

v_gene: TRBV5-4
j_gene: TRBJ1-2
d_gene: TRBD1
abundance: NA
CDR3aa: CASSLRGQGNYGYTF
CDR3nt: TGTGCCAGCAGCTTGCGGGGACAGGGGAACTATGGCTACACCTTC

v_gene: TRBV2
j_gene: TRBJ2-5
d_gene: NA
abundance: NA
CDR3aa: CASSEAPLETQYF
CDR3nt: TGTGCCAGCAGTGAAGCCCCCCTGGAGACCCAGTACTTC

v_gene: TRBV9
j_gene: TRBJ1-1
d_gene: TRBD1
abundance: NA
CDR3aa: CASSGGQGDTEAFF
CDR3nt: TGTGCCAGCAGCGGGGGACAGGGAGACACTGAAGCTTTCTTT

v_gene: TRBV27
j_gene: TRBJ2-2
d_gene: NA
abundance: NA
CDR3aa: CASSPTGPGELFF
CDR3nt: TGTGCCAGCAGTCCTACAGGGCCCGGGGAGCTGTTTTTT

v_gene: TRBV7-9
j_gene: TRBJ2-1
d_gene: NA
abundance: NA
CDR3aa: CASSLGGEVRHEQFF
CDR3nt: TGTGCCAGCAGCTTAGGCGGGGAGGTACGGCATGAGCAGTTCTTC

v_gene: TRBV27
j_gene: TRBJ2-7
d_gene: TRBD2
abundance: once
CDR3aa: CASSFTSDIEQYF
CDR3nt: TGTGCCAGCAGTTTCACTAGCGATATCGAGCAGTACTTC

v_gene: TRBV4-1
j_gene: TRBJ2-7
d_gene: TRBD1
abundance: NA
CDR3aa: CASSQERTGTYEQYF
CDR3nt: TGCGCCAGCAGCCAAGAACGGACAGGGACCTACGAGCAGTACTTC

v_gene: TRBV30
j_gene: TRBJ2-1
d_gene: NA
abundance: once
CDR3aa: CAWETVYNEQFF
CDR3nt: TGTGCCTGGGAGACGGTCTACAATGAGCAGTTCTTC

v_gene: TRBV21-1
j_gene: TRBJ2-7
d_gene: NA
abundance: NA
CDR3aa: CASSPLTPYEQYF
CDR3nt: TGTGCCAGCAGCCCTCTTACCCCCTACGAGCAGTACTTC

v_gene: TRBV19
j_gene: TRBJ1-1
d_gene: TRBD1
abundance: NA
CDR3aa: CASSPGTGGPEAFF
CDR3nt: TGTGCCAGTAGCCCCGGGACAGGGGGGCCTGAAGCTTTCTTT

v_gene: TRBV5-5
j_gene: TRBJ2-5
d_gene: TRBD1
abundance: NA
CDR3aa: CASSLGTGGQETQYF
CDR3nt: TGTGCCAGCAGCTTGGGGACAGGGGGCCAAGAGACCCAGTACTTC

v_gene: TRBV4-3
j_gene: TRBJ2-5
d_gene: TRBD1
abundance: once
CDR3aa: CASSHTGTGVRETQYF
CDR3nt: TGCGCCAGCAGCCACACCGGGACAGGGGTTCGGGAGACCCAGTACTTC

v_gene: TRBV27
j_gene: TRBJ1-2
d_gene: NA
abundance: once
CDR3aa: CASSLLMGSAGYTF
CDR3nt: TGTGCCAGCAGTTTATTGATGGGGTCGGCTGGCTACACCTTC